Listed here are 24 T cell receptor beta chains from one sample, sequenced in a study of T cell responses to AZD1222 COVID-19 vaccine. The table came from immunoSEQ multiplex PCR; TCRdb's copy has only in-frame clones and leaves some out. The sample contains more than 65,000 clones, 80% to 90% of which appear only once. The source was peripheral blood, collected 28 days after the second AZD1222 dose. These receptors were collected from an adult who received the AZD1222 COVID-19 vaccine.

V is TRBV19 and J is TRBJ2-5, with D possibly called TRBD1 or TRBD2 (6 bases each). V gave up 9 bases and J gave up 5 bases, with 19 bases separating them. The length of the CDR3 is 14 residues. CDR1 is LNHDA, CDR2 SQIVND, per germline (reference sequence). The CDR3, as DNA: TGTGCCAGCCAAGACAGGAACCGGGGGGAGACCCAGTACTTC. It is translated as CASQDRNRGETQYF.

CDR3 in amino acids: CASSTKNIQYF. CDR3 in DNA: TGTGCCAGCAGCACTAAAAACATTCAGTACTTC. V and J are TRBV5-6 and TRBJ2-4; D unclear. The CDR3 has 11 amino acids. Trimming cost V 4 bases and J 4 bases, with 3 bases left between them. Germline V gives CDR1 SGHDT, CDR2 YYEEEE.

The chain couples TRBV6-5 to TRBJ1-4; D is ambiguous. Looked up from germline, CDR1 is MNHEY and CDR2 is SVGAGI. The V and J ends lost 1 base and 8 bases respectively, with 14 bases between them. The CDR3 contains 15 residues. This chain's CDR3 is CASSYFSSPGEKLFF. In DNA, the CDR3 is TGTGCCAGCAGTTACTTTTCATCGCCTGGGGAAAAACTGTTTTTT.

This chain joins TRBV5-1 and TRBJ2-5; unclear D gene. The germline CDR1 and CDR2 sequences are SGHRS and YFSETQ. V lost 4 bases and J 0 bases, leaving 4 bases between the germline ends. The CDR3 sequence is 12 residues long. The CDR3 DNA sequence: TGCGCCAGCAGCCGGGACCAAGAGACCCAGTACTTC. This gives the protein CASSRDQETQYF.

The chain's CDR3 is CATSDHREADTGELFF. CDR3 nucleotide sequence: TGTGCCACCAGTGATCACAGGGAGGCCGACACCGGGGAGCTGTTTTTT. The chain couples TRBV24-1 to TRBJ2-2; D might be TRBD1 or TRBD2, each matching 6 bases. Germline CDR1 and CDR2: KGHDR and SFDVKD. This CDR3 region has 16 residues. Trimming left V 3 bases short and J 3 bases short, with 13 bases between.

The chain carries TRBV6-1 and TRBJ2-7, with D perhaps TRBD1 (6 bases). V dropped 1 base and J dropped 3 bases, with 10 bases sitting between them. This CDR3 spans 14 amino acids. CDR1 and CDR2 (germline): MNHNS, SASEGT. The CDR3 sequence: CASSEGGHLYEQYF. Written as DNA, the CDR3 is TGTGCCAGCAGTGAAGGGGGACACCTCTACGAGCAGTACTTC.

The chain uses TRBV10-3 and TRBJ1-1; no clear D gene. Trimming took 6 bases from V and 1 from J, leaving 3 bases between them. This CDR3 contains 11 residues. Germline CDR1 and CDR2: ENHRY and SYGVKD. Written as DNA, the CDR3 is TGTGCCATCAGGCAGAACACTGAAGCTTTCTTT. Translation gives CAIRQNTEAFF.

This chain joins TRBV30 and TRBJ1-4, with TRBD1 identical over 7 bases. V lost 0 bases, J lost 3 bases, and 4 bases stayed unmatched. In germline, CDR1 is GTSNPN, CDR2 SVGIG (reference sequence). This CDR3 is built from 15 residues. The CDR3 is CAWSVPTGSNEKLFF. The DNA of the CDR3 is TGTGCCTGGAGTGTCCCGACAGGGTCTAATGAAAAACTGTTTTTT.

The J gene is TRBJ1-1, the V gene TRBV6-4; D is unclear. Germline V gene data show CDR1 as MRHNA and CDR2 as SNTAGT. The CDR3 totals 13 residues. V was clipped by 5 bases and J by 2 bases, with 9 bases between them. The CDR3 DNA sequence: TGTGCCAGCAGTTCGAGACATAACACTGAAGCTTTCTTT. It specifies CASSSRHNTEAFF.

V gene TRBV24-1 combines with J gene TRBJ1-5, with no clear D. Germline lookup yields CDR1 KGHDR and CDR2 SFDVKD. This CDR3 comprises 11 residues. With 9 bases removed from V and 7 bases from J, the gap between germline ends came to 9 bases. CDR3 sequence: CATGEGQPQHF. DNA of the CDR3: TGTGCCACCGGGGAGGGCCAGCCCCAGCATTTT.

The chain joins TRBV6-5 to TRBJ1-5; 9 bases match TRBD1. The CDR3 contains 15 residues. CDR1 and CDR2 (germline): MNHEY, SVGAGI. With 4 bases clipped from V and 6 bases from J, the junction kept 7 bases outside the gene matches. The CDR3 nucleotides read TGTGCCAGCAGTTCCACAACAGGGGGCGGTCAGCCCCAGCATTTT. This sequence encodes CASSSTTGGGQPQHF.

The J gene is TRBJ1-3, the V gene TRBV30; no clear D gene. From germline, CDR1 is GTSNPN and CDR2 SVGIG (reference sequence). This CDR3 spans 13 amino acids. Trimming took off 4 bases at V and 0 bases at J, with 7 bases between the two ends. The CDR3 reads CAWIGDSGNTIYF. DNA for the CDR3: TGTGCCTGGATTGGAGACTCTGGAAACACCATATATTTT.

The CDR3 region is CSEGGDTEAFF. In DNA form, the CDR3 reads TGCAGTGAGGGGGGGGACACTGAAGCTTTCTTT. The chain uses TRBV20-1 and TRBJ1-1; D may be TRBD1 (6 bases). The CDR3 covers 11 residues. From germline, CDR1 is DFQATT and CDR2 SNEGSKA (reference sequence). Between the trimmed V and J ends, which lost 7 bases and 3 bases, there was a span of 9 bases.

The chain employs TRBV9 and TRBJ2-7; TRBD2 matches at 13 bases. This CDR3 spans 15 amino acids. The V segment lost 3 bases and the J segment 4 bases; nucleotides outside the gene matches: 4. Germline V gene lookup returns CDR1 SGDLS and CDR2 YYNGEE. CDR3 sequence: CASSGGTSGVYEQYF. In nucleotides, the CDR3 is TGTGCCAGCAGCGGCGGGACTAGCGGGGTTTACGAGCAGTACTTC.

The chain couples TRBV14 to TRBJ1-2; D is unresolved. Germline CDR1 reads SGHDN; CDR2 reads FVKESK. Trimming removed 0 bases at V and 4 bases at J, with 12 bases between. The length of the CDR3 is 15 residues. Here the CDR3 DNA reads TGTGCCAGCAGCCAAGACTTGGATTCAGGCTATGGCTACACCTTC. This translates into CASSQDLDSGYGYTF.

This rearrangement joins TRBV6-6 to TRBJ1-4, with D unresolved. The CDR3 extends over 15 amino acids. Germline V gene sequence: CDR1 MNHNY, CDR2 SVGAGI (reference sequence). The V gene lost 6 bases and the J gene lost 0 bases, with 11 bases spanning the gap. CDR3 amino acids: CASSRTDATNEKLFF. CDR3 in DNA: TGTGCCAGCAGCCGGACGGATGCAACTAATGAAAAACTGTTTTTT.

The CDR3 DNA sequence: TGTGCCATCAGGGAGAAGAGCTCCTACGAGCAGTACTTC. Translated: CAIREKSSYEQYF. The chain uses TRBV10-3 and TRBJ2-7; unclear D gene. Germline V lookup: CDR1 ENHRY, CDR2 SYGVKD. There are 13 residues in the CDR3. V lost 6 bases and J 0 bases, leaving 9 bases between the germline ends.

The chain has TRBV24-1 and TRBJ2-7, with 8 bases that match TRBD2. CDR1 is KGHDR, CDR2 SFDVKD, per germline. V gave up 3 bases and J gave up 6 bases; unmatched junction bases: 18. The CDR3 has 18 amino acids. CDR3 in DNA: TGTGCCACCAGTGATGCCACAGCGGGGGACGGTTCCCCTCTCGAGCAGTACTTC. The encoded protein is CATSDATAGDGSPLEQYF.

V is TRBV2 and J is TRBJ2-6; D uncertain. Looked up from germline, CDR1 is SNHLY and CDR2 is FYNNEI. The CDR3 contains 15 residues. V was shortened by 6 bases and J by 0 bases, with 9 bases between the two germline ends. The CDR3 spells CASRRQSSGANVLTF. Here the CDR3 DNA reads TGTGCCAGCAGGAGGCAGTCCTCTGGGGCCAACGTCCTGACTTTC.

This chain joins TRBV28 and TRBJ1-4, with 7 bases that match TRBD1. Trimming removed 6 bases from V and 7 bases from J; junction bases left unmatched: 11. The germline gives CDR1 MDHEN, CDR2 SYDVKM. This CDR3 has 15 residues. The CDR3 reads CASSQGYWDSEKLFF. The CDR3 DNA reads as TGTGCCAGCAGCCAAGGATACTGGGACAGTGAAAAACTGTTTTTT.

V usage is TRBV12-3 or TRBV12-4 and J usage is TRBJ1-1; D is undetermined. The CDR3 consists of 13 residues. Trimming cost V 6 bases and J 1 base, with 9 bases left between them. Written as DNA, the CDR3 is TGTGCCAGCAGAACGGACGAGAACACTGAAGCTTTCTTT. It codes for CASRTDENTEAFF.

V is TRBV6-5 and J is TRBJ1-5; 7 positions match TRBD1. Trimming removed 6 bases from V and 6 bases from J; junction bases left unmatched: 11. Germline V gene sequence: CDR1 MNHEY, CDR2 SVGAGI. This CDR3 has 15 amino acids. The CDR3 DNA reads TGTGCCAGCAGGCCGACAGGGCAGGGGGGTCAGCCCCAGCATTTT. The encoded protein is CASRPTGQGGQPQHF.

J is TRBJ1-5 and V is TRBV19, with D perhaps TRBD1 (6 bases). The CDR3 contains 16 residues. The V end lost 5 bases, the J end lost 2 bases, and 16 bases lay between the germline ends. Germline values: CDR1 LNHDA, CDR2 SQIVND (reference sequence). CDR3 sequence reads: CASSDPAGAGNQPQHF. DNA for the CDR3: TGTGCCAGTAGTGACCCCGCGGGGGCGGGCAATCAGCCCCAGCATTTT.

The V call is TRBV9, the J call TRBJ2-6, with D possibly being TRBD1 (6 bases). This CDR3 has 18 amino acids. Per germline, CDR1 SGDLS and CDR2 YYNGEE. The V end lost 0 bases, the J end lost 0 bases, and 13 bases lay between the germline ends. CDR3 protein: CASSVVGTTSSGANVLTF. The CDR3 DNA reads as TGTGCCAGCAGCGTAGTGGGGACAACGAGCTCTGGGGCCAACGTCCTGACTTTC.